Shown below are 13 T cell receptor beta chains from a single sample sequenced in a study of blood T cell repertoires in COVID-19. Libraries were prepared by immunoSEQ multiplex PCR; TCRdb keeps only in-frame clonotypes and omits some of them. The sample includes some 260,000 clones, approximately 86% of them seen just once. Material for sequencing was peripheral blood. These receptor sequences come from a woman aged 25-40 years with acute or convalescent COVID-19.

This clone was observed once. Other DNA sequences within the sample encode an identical CDR3. This chain connects TRBV29-1 to TRBJ2-7, with 13 bases lining up with TRBD2. In germline, CDR1 is SQVTM, CDR2 ANQGSEA. This CDR3 has 13 amino acids. V gave up 6 bases and J gave up 2 bases; unmatched junction bases: 1. CDR3 DNA sequence: TGCAGCGTCGGACTAGCGGGAGCCTACGAGCAGTACTTC. This gives the protein CSVGLAGAYEQYF.

The chain combines TRBV27 with TRBJ2-7; 8 nucleotides align to TRBD2. Germline loops: CDR1 MNHEY, CDR2 SMNVEV (reference sequence). J lost 4 bases, V lost 6 bases, and 8 bases had no gene match. The CDR3 is made up of 14 amino acids. The CDR3 reads CASSTGTRPYEQYF. The CDR3 DNA reads as TGTGCCAGCAGCACCGGGACTAGACCTTACGAGCAGTACTTC.

V usage is TRBV5-1 and J usage is TRBJ2-1; 8 positions match TRBD2. Losses at the gene ends were 0 bases for V and 7 bases for J; bases not matched to a gene: 6. This CDR3 contains 15 residues. Germline V lookup: CDR1 SGHRS, CDR2 YFSETQ. In DNA, the CDR3 is TGCGCCAGCAGCTTGGACGGGAGGGCCGTAAATGAGCAGTTCTTC. Protein product: CASSLDGRAVNEQFF.

CDR3 nucleotide sequence: TGTGCCAGCAGCTTCAGACTAGCGGGAGGTGATGAGCAGTTCTTC. This gives the protein CASSFRLAGGDEQFF. V gene TRBV13 combines with J gene TRBJ2-1; 13 nucleotides match TRBD2. This CDR3 has 15 residues. V shed 3 bases, J shed 8 bases, and the junction held 4 bases outside the gene matches. Germline values: CDR1 PRHDT, CDR2 FYEKMQ (reference sequence).

The V gene is TRBV7-2, the J gene TRBJ1-3; D not certain. Trimming shortened V by 0 bases and J by 4 bases, and 10 bases separated the two germline ends. The germline V gene has CDR1 SGHTA and CDR2 FQGNSA. This CDR3 contains 15 residues. The CDR3 protein is CASSLATALGNTIYF. CDR3 sequence (DNA): TGTGCCAGCAGCTTAGCAACAGCCCTCGGAAACACCATATATTTT.

The chain recombines TRBV21-1 with TRBJ2-5; TRBD2 is taken as the D call from the table, unchecked against the DNA. TRBV21-1 counts as a pseudogene. This CDR3 is 14 amino acids long. The CDR3: CASSKLRAGETQYF. CDR3 in DNA: TGTGCCAGCAGCAAATTGAGGGCTGGGGAGACCCAGTACTTC.

The genes are TRBV9 and TRBJ1-1; D not certain. Trimming shortened V by 0 bases and J by 8 bases, and 8 bases separated the two germline ends. The CDR3 totals 12 residues. The germline V gene encodes CDR1 SGDLS and CDR2 YYNGEE. CDR3 amino acids: CASSVGPGEAFF. The CDR3 DNA is TGTGCCAGCAGCGTAGGGCCGGGAGAAGCTTTCTTT.

The genes are TRBV7-8 and TRBJ1-5; D is possibly TRBD1 (6 bases). From germline, CDR1 is SGHVS and CDR2 FQNEAQ. The CDR3 has 16 residues. V lost 5 bases and J lost 2, with 16 bases in between. The CDR3 nucleotides read TGTGCCAGCAGCGTATACAGGGATTTCGGCAATCAGCCCCAGCATTTT. Its translation: CASSVYRDFGNQPQHF.

This chain connects TRBV4-2 to TRBJ2-1; 8 bases align to TRBD2. Trimming cost V 0 bases and J 7 bases; bases outside gene matches: 11. There are 17 residues in the CDR3. Germline V gene data show CDR1 as LGHNA and CDR2 as YNFKEQ. Here the CDR3 DNA reads TGTGCCAGCAGCCAAGAAGGGCTAGCGGGTCGGGGGAATGAGCAGTTCTTC. Encoded protein: CASSQEGLAGRGNEQFF.

V and J are TRBV10-3 and TRBJ2-1; no definite D call. The CDR3 loop spans 15 amino acids. The germline V and J ends were trimmed by 2 bases and 7 bases, with 15 bases remaining between them. Germline V gene data show CDR1 as ENHRY and CDR2 as SYGVKD. CDR3 loop: CAISEGLDSMNEQFF. CDR3 DNA: TGTGCCATCAGTGAGGGCCTAGATAGTATGAATGAGCAGTTCTTC.

The chain has TRBV3-1 (or the pseudogene TRBV3-2) and TRBJ2-3, with TRBD2 matching over 11 bases. V lost 4 bases, J lost 1 base, and 7 bases stayed unmatched. Germline V gene data show CDR1 as LGHDT and CDR2 as YNNKEL (reference sequence). The CDR3 is 17 amino acids. DNA of the CDR3: TGTGCCAGCAGCCCTTTAGCGGGAGGGCCCGGCACAGATACGCAGTATTTT. It codes for CASSPLAGGPGTDTQYF.

The rearrangement uses TRBV19 and TRBJ2-1; 7 bases are a match to TRBD2. Germline V gene data show CDR1 as LNHDA and CDR2 as SQIVND (reference sequence). The CDR3 covers 15 residues. The J segment lost 0 bases and the V segment lost 6 bases, leaving 5 bases of the junction unmatched. CDR3 amino acids: CASSWDYRSYNEQFF. CDR3 nucleotide sequence: TGTGCCAGTAGCTGGGACTATCGCTCCTACAATGAGCAGTTCTTC. The full variable domain, completed using reference TRBV19 and TRBJ2-1, is DGGITQSPKYLFRKEGQNVTLSCEQNLNHDAMYWYRQDPGQGLRLIYYSQIVNDFQKGDIAEGYSVSREKKESFPLTVTSAQKNPTAFYLCASSWDYRSYNEQFFGPGTRLTVL.

The chain is built from TRBV5-4 and TRBJ2-7, with 7 bases identical to TRBD2. This CDR3 region has 14 residues. Trimming removed 3 bases from V and 3 bases from J; junction bases left unmatched: 6. CDR1 is SGHNT, CDR2 YYREEE, per germline (reference sequence). CDR3 residues: CASSSGLELYEQYF. The CDR3 coding sequence is TGTGCCAGCAGCTCCGGACTAGAGCTCTACGAGCAGTACTTC.